One and the same sample provided the 24 T cell receptor beta chains below, sequenced in a study of T cell changes during pregnancy in multiple sclerosis. TCRdb keeps only in-frame clones here, not all; method: immunoSEQ multiplex PCR. The sample includes 50,000 to 65,000 clones, less than 95% seen only once; the top ten take around 2%. The sequenced sample was peripheral blood, obtained in the first trimester of pregnancy. The receptors originated from a female donor in good health, enrolled as a control in a pregnancy study.

The chain uses TRBV19 and TRBJ2-1; 8 nucleotides agree with TRBD1. The junction had 10 bases not matched to a gene; V was cut back by 5 bases and J by 4 bases. The CDR3 loop spans 16 amino acids. CDR1 LNHDA and CDR2 SQIVND come from the germline V gene (reference sequence). CDR3 residues: CASSATGERRYNEQFF. CDR3 bases: TGTGCCAGTAGTGCGACAGGGGAACGCCGTTACAATGAGCAGTTCTTC. Combining the CDR3 with reference TRBV19 and TRBJ2-1 gives the whole variable domain DGGITQSPKYLFRKEGQNVTLSCEQNLNHDAMYWYRQDPGQGLRLIYYSQIVNDFQKGDIAEGYSVSREKKESFPLTVTSAQKNPTAFYLCASSATGERRYNEQFFGPGTRLTVL.

The chain has TRBV30 and TRBJ2-1; unclear D gene. With 2 bases removed from V and 9 bases from J, the gap between germline ends came to 8 bases. The germline V gene has CDR1 GTSNPN and CDR2 SVGIG (reference sequence). The CDR3 length is 11 residues. In DNA, the CDR3 is TGTGCCTGGAGTCGGGTTGGTGAGCAGTTCTTC. It encodes CAWSRVGEQFF. Full variable domain (missing parts from reference TRBV30 and TRBJ2-1): SQTIHQWPATLVQPVGSPLSLECTVEGTSNPNLYWYRQAAGRGLQLLFYSVGIGQISSEVPQNLSASRPQDRQFILSSKKLLLSDSGFYLCAWSRVGEQFFGPGTRLTVL.

V and J are TRBV19 and TRBJ1-2; possible D gene TRBD1, 6 bases. This CDR3 comprises 12 residues. Germline V CDR1 and CDR2: LNHDA, SQIVND (reference sequence). Trimming took off 5 bases at V and 8 bases at J, with 12 bases between the two ends. The CDR3 is CASSVGGQGYTF. The CDR3 coding sequence is TGTGCCAGTAGTGTCGGGGGGCAAGGCTACACCTTC. Based on the CDR3 plus reference TRBV19 and TRBJ1-2, the full variable domain is DGGITQSPKYLFRKEGQNVTLSCEQNLNHDAMYWYRQDPGQGLRLIYYSQIVNDFQKGDIAEGYSVSREKKESFPLTVTSAQKNPTAFYLCASSVGGQGYTFGSGTRLTVV.

The chain has TRBV7-8 and TRBJ1-2; D is uncertain. Trimming took 5 bases from V and 7 from J, leaving 11 bases between them. CDR3 length: 12 amino acids. Germline assignment: CDR1 SGHVS and CDR2 FQNEAQ. The CDR3 nucleotides are TGTGCCAGCAGCGAAACAGAGGGTGGCTACACCTTC. Protein: CASSETEGGYTF.

A note on this clone: At the DNA level, this CDR3 is encoded by other sequences in the same sample as well. The rearrangement uses TRBV28 and TRBJ1-5, with D possibly being TRBD1 (5 bases). V lost 3 bases and J lost 7, with 13 bases in between. Germline lookup yields CDR1 MDHEN and CDR2 SYDVKM. There are 14 residues in the CDR3. CDR3: CASSFQGGGQPQHF. CDR3 DNA sequence: TGTGCCAGCAGTTTCCAGGGAGGAGGACAGCCCCAGCATTTT. Based on the CDR3 plus reference TRBV28 and TRBJ1-5, the full variable domain is DVKVTQSSRYLVKRTGEKVFLECVQDMDHENMFWYRQDPGLGLRLIYFSYDVKMKEKGDIPEGYSVSREKKERFSLILESASTNQTSMYLCASSFQGGGQPQHFGDGTRLSIL.

The rearrangement joins TRBV5-1 to TRBJ2-2; 12 bases fit TRBD2. CDR1 and CDR2 from the germline V gene are SGHRS and YFSETQ. The V and J ends lost 0 bases and 2 bases, in that order; junction bases with no gene match: 2. The CDR3 spans 17 residues. CDR3 DNA sequence: TGCGCCAGCAGCTTGGCCGGACTAGCGGGAAACACCGGGGAGCTGTTTTTT. This codes for CASSLAGLAGNTGELFF.

The rearrangement uses TRBV30 and TRBJ1-4; D is undetermined. Germline values: CDR1 GTSNPN, CDR2 SVGIG (reference sequence). The CDR3 runs 12 residues. V gave up 4 bases and J gave up 8 bases, with 11 bases separating them. CDR3 protein: CAWNAGQEKLFF. As DNA, the CDR3 is TGTGCCTGGAACGCAGGTCAGGAAAAACTGTTTTTT.

The CDR3 DNA reads TGTGCCAGCAGCGTTGACCAGGGATGGGCGTTCTTC. It codes for CASSVDQGWAFF. The chain joins TRBV9 to TRBJ2-1; possible D gene TRBD1, 5 bases. The germline V gene has CDR1 SGDLS and CDR2 YYNGEE. The ends were cut back, 2 bases at V and 15 bases at J, with 15 bases in the middle. This CDR3 spans 12 amino acids.

This clone came up a few times. The chain couples TRBV27 to TRBJ1-1; weak D call: TRBD1 (5 bases). Trimming pared 7 bases from V and 0 bases from J, leaving 15 bases between. Germline V lookup: CDR1 MNHEY, CDR2 SMNVEV (reference sequence). The CDR3 is 15 amino acids. The CDR3 coding sequence is TGTGCCAGCACCAAACAGGACCGAATGAACACTGAAGCTTTCTTT. Amino acid sequence: CASTKQDRMNTEAFF.

Worth noting for this clone: One end of the junction is discordant with germline, which a read error may explain. The chain recombines TRBV29-1 with TRBJ2-1; D is possibly TRBD2 (5 bases). CDR1 is SQVTM, CDR2 ANQGSEA, per germline. There are 10 residues in the CDR3. The CDR3 DNA sequence: TGCAGCGTTTCAGTGGGAGAGTCAGTCTTC. It translates to CSVSVGESVF.

V is TRBV7-2 and J is TRBJ2-7, with TRBD2 matching 10 bases. V was pared by 4 bases and J by 2 bases, with 8 bases of the junction left unmatched. Germline CDR1 is SGHTA and CDR2 is FQGNSA. This CDR3 is 16 amino acids long. DNA for the CDR3: TGTGCCAGCAGCTCGGCCTCTAGCGGGGGTACCTACGAGCAGTACTTC. Its protein product is CASSSASSGGTYEQYF. The whole variable domain, remainder taken from reference TRBV7-2 and TRBJ2-7, is GAGVSQSPSNKVTEKGKDVELRCDPISGHTALYWYRQSLGQGLEFLIYFQGNSAPDKSGLPSDRFSAERTGGSVSTLTIQRTQQEDSAVYLCASSSASSGGTYEQYFGPGTRLTVT.

DNA for the CDR3: TGTGCCAGCAGCCCAGGACTCAACTATGGCTACACCTTC. Amino acids: CASSPGLNYGYTF. The V call is TRBV7-8, the J call TRBJ1-2; no definite D call. Germline assignment: CDR1 SGHVS and CDR2 FQNEAQ. This CDR3 is built from 13 residues. V was cut by 5 bases and J by 2 bases, with 9 bases left in between.

The chain employs TRBV7-9 and TRBJ2-7, with 7 bases lining up with TRBD2. V gave up 1 base and J gave up 6 bases; unmatched junction bases: 3. The CDR3 extends over 13 amino acids. Germline values: CDR1 SEHNR, CDR2 FQNEAQ (reference sequence). The CDR3 protein is CASSLDGGFEQYF. DNA for the CDR3: TGTGCCAGCAGCTTAGACGGGGGGTTCGAGCAGTACTTC. Variable domain in full (rest from reference TRBV7-9 and TRBJ2-7): DTGVSQNPRHKITKRGQNVTFRCDPISEHNRLYWYRQTLGQGPEFLTYFQNEAQLEKSRLLSDRFSAERPKGSFSTLEIQRTEQGDSAMYLCASSLDGGFEQYFGPGTRLTVT.

The CDR3 region is CASSPPGTGDEKLFF. The CDR3 region has the DNA TGTGCCAGCAGCCCCCCGGGGACAGGGGACGAAAAACTGTTTTTT. The chain employs TRBV7-9 and TRBJ1-4, with 10 bases identical to TRBD1. Germline CDR1 is SEHNR and CDR2 is FQNEAQ (reference sequence). With 5 bases clipped from V and 8 bases from J, the junction kept 8 bases outside the gene matches. The CDR3 is 15 amino acids.

V usage is TRBV7-9 and J usage is TRBJ2-1; 9 bases align to TRBD2. CDR1 is SEHNR and CDR2 is FQNEAQ in the germline V gene (reference sequence). CDR3 length: 17 amino acids. Losses at the gene ends were 6 bases for V and 2 bases for J; bases not matched to a gene: 11. The DNA for the CDR3 is TGTGCCAGCAGGAAACAGCAAGCGGGGGGAACCTACAATGAGCAGTTCTTC. Encoded protein: CASRKQQAGGTYNEQFF.

V is TRBV18 and J is TRBJ1-4, with TRBD1 matching over 8 bases. V dropped 4 bases and J dropped 8; count of bases not matched to a gene: 6. Per the germline V gene, CDR1 is KGHSH and CDR2 is LQKENI. This CDR3 contains 14 residues. The chain's CDR3 is CASSRGQGREKLFF. In DNA form, the CDR3 reads TGTGCCAGCTCACGCGGACAGGGCCGGGAAAAACTGTTTTTT. The variable domain in full, with the rest retrieved from reference TRBV18 and TRBJ1-4, is NAGVMQNPRHLVRRRGQEARLRCSPMKGHSHVYWYRQLPEEGLKFMVYLQKENIIDESGMPKERFSAEFPKEGPSILRIQQVVRGDSAAYFCASSRGQGREKLFFGSGTQLSVL.

J is TRBJ1-1 and V is TRBV7-3, with D tentatively TRBD1 (5 bases). This CDR3 comprises 15 residues. The germline V gene encodes CDR1 SGHTA and CDR2 FQGTGA. The V end was cut by 2 bases, the J end by 4 bases, with 14 bases between. Here the CDR3 DNA reads TGTGCCAGCAGCTTACAGCCAGGGAGGTCCACTGAAGCTTTCTTT. This gives the protein CASSLQPGRSTEAFF. The entire variable domain, with the rest obtained from reference TRBV7-3 and TRBJ1-1, is as follows: GAGVSQTPSNKVTEKGKYVELRCDPISGHTALYWYRQSLGQGPEFLIYFQGTGAADDSGLPNDRFFAVRPEGSVSTLKIQRTERGDSAVYLCASSLQPGRSTEAFFGQGTRLTVV.

The chain combines TRBV28 with TRBJ1-4; D possibly corresponds to TRBD1 (5 bases). Germline-derived CDR1 and CDR2 are MDHEN and SYDVKM. The CDR3 is made up of 15 amino acids. The V and J ends lost 3 bases and 10 bases respectively, with 18 bases between them. The CDR3 region is CASSLGGTERVKLFF. The CDR3 DNA reads TGTGCCAGCAGTTTGGGAGGGACGGAGAGGGTAAAACTGTTTTTT.

The V and J genes are TRBV7-9 and TRBJ1-5; D is unclear. Deletions cut 2 bases from V and 3 bases from J, with 5 bases between. The CDR3 contains 13 residues. The V gene's germline CDR1 is SEHNR and CDR2 FQNEAQ (reference sequence). The CDR3 DNA reads as TGTGCCAGCAGCTTATTATTCAATCAGCCCCAGCATTTT. Protein product: CASSLLFNQPQHF.

The rearrangement uses TRBV29-1 and TRBJ2-3, with TRBD2 matching 9 bases. Germline V gives CDR1 SQVTM, CDR2 ANQGSEA. The CDR3 runs to 14 residues. Losses at the gene ends were 8 bases for V and 1 base for J; bases not matched to a gene: 7. The CDR3 DNA sequence: TGCAGCCTCCGCGGGGGGGTGGGCACAGATACGCAGTATTTT. Amino acid sequence: CSLRGGVGTDTQYF.

The chain couples TRBV7-2 to TRBJ1-1; D ambiguous. The CDR3 is 13 amino acids. The germline CDR1 and CDR2 sequences are SGHTA and FQGNSA. Trimming left V 5 bases short and J 1 base short, with 8 bases between. CDR3 sequence: CASSPDWNTEAFF. The CDR3 region has the DNA TGTGCCAGCAGCCCTGACTGGAACACTGAAGCTTTCTTT.

The rearrangement joins TRBV28 to TRBJ1-1, with a weak D call TRBD1 (5 bases). The CDR3 loop spans 14 amino acids. Trimming took off 5 bases at V and 5 bases at J, with 15 bases between the two ends. Germline V gene sequence: CDR1 MDHEN, CDR2 SYDVKM. CDR3 residues: CASSQVRGGTEAFF. The DNA for the CDR3 is TGTGCCAGCAGTCAAGTACGGGGGGGGACTGAAGCTTTCTTT.

Worth noting for this clone: Other DNA sequences in this specimen translate into the identical CDR3. The chain links TRBV9 to TRBJ2-5; 15 bases match TRBD2. Germline CDR1 reads SGDLS; CDR2 reads YYNGEE. The V segment lost 3 bases and the J segment 2 bases; nucleotides outside the gene matches: 2. The CDR3 contains 16 residues. Here the CDR3 DNA reads TGTGCCAGCAGCGCCGGGACTAGCGGGGGGCAAGAGACCCAGTACTTC. This translates into CASSAGTSGGQETQYF.

The chain carries TRBV19 and TRBJ2-7, with a weak D call TRBD2 (7 bases). Germline V gene data show CDR1 as LNHDA and CDR2 as SQIVND (reference sequence). The CDR3 has 14 residues. V was cut by 3 bases and J by 2 bases, with 11 bases left in between. CDR3 loop: CASSMGGGAYEQYF. The CDR3 nucleotides read TGTGCCAGTAGTATGGGAGGGGGGGCCTACGAGCAGTACTTC.